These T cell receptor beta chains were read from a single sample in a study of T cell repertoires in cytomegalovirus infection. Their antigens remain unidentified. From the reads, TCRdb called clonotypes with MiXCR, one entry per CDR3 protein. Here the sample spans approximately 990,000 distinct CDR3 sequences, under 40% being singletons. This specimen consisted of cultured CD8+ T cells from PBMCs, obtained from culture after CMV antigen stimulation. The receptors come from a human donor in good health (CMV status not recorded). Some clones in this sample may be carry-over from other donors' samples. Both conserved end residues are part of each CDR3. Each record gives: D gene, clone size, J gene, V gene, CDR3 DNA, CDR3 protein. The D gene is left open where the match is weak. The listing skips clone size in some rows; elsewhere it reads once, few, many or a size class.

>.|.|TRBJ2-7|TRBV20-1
TGCAGTGCTTCCGTAGGGGGAAGGGCCTACGAGCAGTACTTC
CSASVGGRAYEQYF
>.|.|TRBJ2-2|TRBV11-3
TGTGCCAGCAGCTCCTGGACTACCTGGGGCGGGGAGCTGTTTTTT
CASSSWTTWGGELFF
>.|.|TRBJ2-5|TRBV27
TGTGCCAGCATGCGGGGAGAGACCCAGTACTTC
CASMRGETQYF
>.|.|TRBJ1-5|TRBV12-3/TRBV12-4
TGTGCCAGCCGCTGGGCCAGCAATCAGCCCCAGCATTTT
CASRWASNQPQHF
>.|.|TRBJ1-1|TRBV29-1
TGCAGCGTTGTCCGGAACACTGAAGCTTTCTTT
CSVVRNTEAFF
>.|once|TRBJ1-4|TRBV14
TGTGCCAGCAGCCAAGAGCCCCCGGGAGTCTCTAATGAAAAACTGTTTTTT
CASSQEPPGVSNEKLFF
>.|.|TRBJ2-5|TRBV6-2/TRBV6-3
TGTGCCAGCACCCAAGGCCTAGGTCGGGGTGAGACCCAGTACTTC
CASTQGLGRGETQYF
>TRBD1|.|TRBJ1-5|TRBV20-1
TGCAGTGCTAGTATGGGACAGTATAGCAATCAGCCCCGGCATTTT
CSASMGQYSNQPRHF
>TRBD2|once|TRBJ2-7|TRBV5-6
TGTGCCAGCAGCTTGGGGGGAGGGGCGCGGGAGCAGTACTTC
CASSLGGGAREQYF
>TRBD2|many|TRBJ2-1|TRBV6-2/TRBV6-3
TGTGCCAGCAGCGGGGGGAGCTCCTACAATGAGCAGTTCTTC
CASSGGSSYNEQFF
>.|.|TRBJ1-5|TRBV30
TGTGCCTGGAGAGTAACGGGACCCGCTACAATGTCCCAGCATTTT
CAWRVTGPATMSQHF
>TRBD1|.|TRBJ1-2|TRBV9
TGTGCCAGCACCAGATCTACAGGGGGAGGCTATGGCTACACCTTC
CASTRSTGGGYGYTF
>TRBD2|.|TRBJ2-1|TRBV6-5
TGTGCCAGCGGTAGCGGGGGGGCATACAATGAGCAGTTCTTC
CASGSGGAYNEQFF
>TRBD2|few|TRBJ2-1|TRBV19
TGTGCCATCACTGTAACTAGCGGGGGGGAGCTAATCTTC
CAITVTSGGELIF
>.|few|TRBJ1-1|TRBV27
TGTGCCAGCAGCCGACCGGGACACCTTGAAGCTTTCTTT
CASSRPGHLEAFF
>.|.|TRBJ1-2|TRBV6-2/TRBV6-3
TGTGCCAGCAGTTACTCTTCGGGGACTATCTACACCTTC
CASSYSSGTIYTF
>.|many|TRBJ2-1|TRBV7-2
TGTGCCAGCAGCGAGGACTCGGCCAATGAGCAGTTCTTC
CASSEDSANEQFF
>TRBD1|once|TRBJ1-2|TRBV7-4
TGTGCCAGCAACTCCGGGACAGGGGTACGGGGCTACACCTTC
CASNSGTGVRGYTF
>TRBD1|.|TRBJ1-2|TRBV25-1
TGTGCCAGCAGTGAATATTTCGAGGGGGCGCTTACTGGCTACACCTTC
CASSEYFEGALTGYTF
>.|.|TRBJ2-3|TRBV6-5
TGTGCCAGCAGCAACGGGGATTCTAGCACAGATACGCAGTATTTT
CASSNGDSSTDTQYF
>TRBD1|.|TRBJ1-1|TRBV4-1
TGCGCCAGCAGCCTCGAGGGACAGCTGAACACTGAAGCTTTCTTT
CASSLEGQLNTEAFF
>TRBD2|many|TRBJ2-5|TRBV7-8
TGTGCCAGCAGCTTAGTGACTAGCGGGGTTGAGACCCAGTACTTC
CASSLVTSGVETQYF
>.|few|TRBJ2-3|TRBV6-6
TGTGCCAGCAGTTACTCTGGATCGAGCGCAGATACGCAGTATTTT
CASSYSGSSADTQYF
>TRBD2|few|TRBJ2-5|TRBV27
TGTGCCAGCAGCCGCTTTACTAGCGGGCAAGAGACCCAGTACTTC
CASSRFTSGQETQYF
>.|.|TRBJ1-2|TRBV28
TGTGCCAGCAGTTTATCGGACTCCCTCCACGGCTACACCTTC
CASSLSDSLHGYTF
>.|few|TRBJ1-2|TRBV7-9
TGTGCCAGCAGCTTAGGCGGCCTTGGACAGAACCTTAACTATGGCTACACCTTC
CASSLGGLGQNLNYGYTF
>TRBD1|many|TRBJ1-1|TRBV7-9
TGTGCCAGCAGCTGGGACAGGGGCACTGAAGCTTTCTTT
CASSWDRGTEAFF
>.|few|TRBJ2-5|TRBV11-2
TGTGCCAGCAGCCTCCGGCGGGGGCCCCAGGAGACCCAGTACTTC
CASSLRRGPQETQYF
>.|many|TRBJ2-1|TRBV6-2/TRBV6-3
TGTGCCAGCAGTTATCAGGGTATGGATGAGCAGTTCTTC
CASSYQGMDEQFF
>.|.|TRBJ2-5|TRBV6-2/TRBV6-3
TGTGCCAGCAGCCAGGGACTCCTCCAAGAGACCCAGTACTTC
CASSQGLLQETQYF
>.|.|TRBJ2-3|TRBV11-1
TGTGCCAGCAGCTTAGGCCGGGGACTTAGACTAACAGATACGCAGTATTTT
CASSLGRGLRLTDTQYF
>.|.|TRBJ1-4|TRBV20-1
TGCAGTGCTAGAGGAGGAACCGATGAAAAACTGTTTTTT
CSARGGTDEKLFF
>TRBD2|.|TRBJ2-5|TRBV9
TGTGCCAGCAGTGAAACCCGGGGGGGGCAGCAAGAGACCCAGTACTTC
CASSETRGGQQETQYF
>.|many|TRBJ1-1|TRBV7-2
TGTGCCAGCAGCTCTTTTACCGGGACACTGAACACTGAAGCTTTCTTT
CASSSFTGTLNTEAFF
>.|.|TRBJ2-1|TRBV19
TGTGCCAGTAGTATAGATGAAAAGGGGGAATCCTACAATGAGCAGTTCTTC
CASSIDEKGESYNEQFF
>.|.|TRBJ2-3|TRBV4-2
TGTGCCAGCAGCCAAGCGTCCACCACAGATACGCAGTATTTT
CASSQASTTDTQYF
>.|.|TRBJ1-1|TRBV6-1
TGTGCCAGCAGTGAAGCGCGGGTCCGGCGAGAAACTGAAGCTTTCTTT
CASSEARVRRETEAFF
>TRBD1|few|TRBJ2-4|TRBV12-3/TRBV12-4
TGTGCCAGCAGTCCCGGGACAGGCCACTACCCGTACTTC
CASSPGTGHYPYF
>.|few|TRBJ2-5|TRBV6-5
TGTGCCAGCAGGAGAGGACAGGGAGGGGGTCAAGAGACCCAGTACTTC
CASRRGQGGGQETQYF
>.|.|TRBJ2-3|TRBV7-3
TGTGCCAGCAGCTTAACGTGGCACCTGGGCACAGATACGCAGTATTTT
CASSLTWHLGTDTQYF
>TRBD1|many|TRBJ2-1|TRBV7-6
TGTGCCAGCAGCTTAGCGGGACAGGGCCATGAGCAGTTCTTC
CASSLAGQGHEQFF
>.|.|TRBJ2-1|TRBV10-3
TGTGCCATAAAACTGACAGGACCGCCCGTGGATGAGCAGTTCTTC
CAIKLTGPPVDEQFF
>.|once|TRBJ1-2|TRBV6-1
TGTGCCAGCAAGACGGACGCAAACCGGCTTAACTATGGCTACACCTTC
CASKTDANRLNYGYTF
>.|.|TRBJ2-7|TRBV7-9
TGTGCCAGCAGCTCAGGACAGCGGGACTCCTACGAGCAGTACTTC
CASSSGQRDSYEQYF
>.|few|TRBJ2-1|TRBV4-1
TGCGCCAGCAGCCAAGATCCTAGTCCCGCGGTAGATGAGCAGTTCTTC
CASSQDPSPAVDEQFF